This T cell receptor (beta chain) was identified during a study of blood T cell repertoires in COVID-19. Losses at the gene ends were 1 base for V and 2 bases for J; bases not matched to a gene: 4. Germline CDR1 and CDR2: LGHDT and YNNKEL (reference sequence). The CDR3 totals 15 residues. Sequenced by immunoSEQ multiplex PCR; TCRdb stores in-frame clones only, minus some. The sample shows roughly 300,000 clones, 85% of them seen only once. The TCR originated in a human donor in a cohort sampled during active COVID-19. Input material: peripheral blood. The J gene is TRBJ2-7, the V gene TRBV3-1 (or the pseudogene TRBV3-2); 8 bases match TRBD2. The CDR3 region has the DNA TGTGCCAGCAGCCAAGGGGTTAGCGGGGCCTACGAGCAGTACTTC. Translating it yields CASSQGVSGAYEQYF.